Each of the 8 T cell receptor beta chains below was sequenced from the same sample in a study of Ad26.COV2.S vaccination and SARS-CoV-2 variants. Using immunoSEQ multiplex PCR, the repertoire was profiled, and TCRdb retains in-frame clones only, with some absent. The data hold 300,000 to 450,000 clones, with roughly nine tenths observed a single time. Material: peripheral blood, obtained after recovery from COVID-19. The receptors come from a human donor who had recovered from COVID-19.

The chain's CDR3 is CASSSQGDNQPQHF. CDR3 nucleotides: TGTGCCAGCTCATCTCAGGGGGACAATCAGCCCCAGCATTTT. V is TRBV18 and J is TRBJ1-5; 7 bases line up with TRBD1. The CDR3 totals 14 residues. The germline V gene encodes CDR1 KGHSH and CDR2 LQKENI. V lost 5 bases and J lost 3; bases outside the gene matches: 4.

The table lists this clone with a count of one. The chain employs TRBV4-1 and TRBJ2-1, with D possibly TRBD1 on 6 matching bases. Germline assignment: CDR1 MGHRA and CDR2 YSYEKL. There are 16 residues in the CDR3. V was clipped by 4 bases and J by 3 bases, with 16 bases between them. This CDR3 reads CASSPLRGLYYNEQFF. DNA for the CDR3: TGCGCCAGCAGCCCCCTCAGGGGCCTCTACTACAATGAGCAGTTCTTC.

This clone has only one observation. The chain has TRBV12-3 or TRBV12-4 and TRBJ2-7, with D tentatively TRBD2 (5 bases). V lost 5 bases and J lost 6, with 11 bases in between. The CDR3 covers 12 residues. The CDR3 loop is CASSPGKREQYF. CDR3 bases: TGTGCCAGCAGTCCCGGGAAGCGCGAGCAGTACTTC.

The chain recombines TRBV29-1 with TRBJ1-1, with TRBD1 as a possible D gene (5 bases). Germline loops: CDR1 SQVTM, CDR2 ANQGSEA. The CDR3 has 14 amino acids. With 4 bases removed from V and 3 bases from J, the gap between germline ends came to 15 bases. The CDR3 DNA follows: TGCAGCGTTGTAGGCGGACGGACACACACTGAAGCTTTCTTT. Translating it yields CSVVGGRTHTEAFF.

V gene TRBV11-2 combines with J gene TRBJ2-1; weak D call: TRBD2 (7 bases). Trimming took 5 bases from V and 4 from J, leaving 15 bases between them. Germline assignment: CDR1 SGHAT and CDR2 FQNNGV. CDR3 length: 15 amino acids. DNA of the CDR3: TGTGCCAGCAGCCGCTCGGGGGGCGGGTACAATGAGCAGTTCTTC. It is translated as CASSRSGGGYNEQFF.

In this sample, this clone turned up once. The CDR3 loop is CASSLQHPGNEQFF. CDR3 nucleotide sequence: TGCGCCAGCAGCTTGCAACACCCCGGCAATGAGCAGTTCTTC. The chain is built from TRBV5-1 and TRBJ2-1; D unresolved. This CDR3 has 14 amino acids. CDR1 is SGHRS, CDR2 YFSETQ, per germline. V was cut by 1 base and J by 6 bases, with 11 bases left in between.

Remarks on this clone: Distinct nucleotide sequences in the sample also encode this CDR3. The chain links TRBV18 to TRBJ1-2; 7 bases fit TRBD1. Germline CDR1 is KGHSH and CDR2 is LQKENI. V lost 6 bases, J lost 3 bases, and 4 bases stayed unmatched. CDR3 length: 13 amino acids. The CDR3 coding sequence is TGTGCCAGCTCTCCCGACAGGGACTATGGCTACACCTTC. Translated: CASSPDRDYGYTF. The entire variable domain, with the rest obtained from reference TRBV18 and TRBJ1-2, is as follows: NAGVMQNPRHLVRRRGQEARLRCSPMKGHSHVYWYRQLPEEGLKFMVYLQKENIIDESGMPKERFSAEFPKEGPSILRIQQVVRGDSAAYFCASSPDRDYGYTFGSGTRLTVV.

CDR3 bases: TGTGCCAGCAGCTTAGACGGACTAGCGGGTCACGAGCAGTACTTC. Translation gives CASSLDGLAGHEQYF. This rearrangement joins TRBV11-3 to TRBJ2-7, with 11 positions matching TRBD2. The ends lost 0 bases at V and 5 bases at J; junction bases unmatched: 3. CDR3 length equals 15 residues. The germline V gene encodes CDR1 SGHNT and CDR2 YENEEA.